This is a list of T cell receptor beta chains from one sample in a study of blood T cell repertoires in COVID-19. TCRdb keeps only in-frame clones here, not all; method: immunoSEQ multiplex PCR. The sample lists about 40,000 clones; 70% to 90% were seen once. The sequencing input was peripheral blood. All receptors derive from a human donor in a cohort sampled during active COVID-19. The CDR3 runs from the conserved cysteine through the conserved F or W. The D gene is left open where the match is weak. Clone size is given for some rows only: seen once, a few or many times, or a class if the clone is expanded.

>-|TRBV18|TRBJ2-5|-
TGTGCCAGCTCACGATCGGACTATAGAGAGACCCAGTACTTC
CASSRSDYRETQYF
>-|TRBV6-6|TRBJ2-7|-
TGTGCCAGCCGGCAGGGTAGCCCTCTCGAGCAGTACTTC
CASRQGSPLEQYF
>-|TRBV24-1|TRBJ1-2|-
TGTGCCACCAGGGAGGGAGGCGACTATGGCTACACCTTC
CATREGGDYGYTF
>-|TRBV30|TRBJ2-2|TRBD2
TGTGCCTGGAGCCGCGGGGGCACCGGGGAGCTGTTTTTT
CAWSRGGTGELFF
>-|TRBV5-8|TRBJ2-5|TRBD1
TGTGCCAGCAGCACTGGACAGGGGGCCCAAGAGACCCAGTACTTC
CASSTGQGAQETQYF
>-|TRBV7-7|TRBJ2-7|-
TGTGCTAGCAGCTTAGTTTCGGGGGAGACGGACTACGAGCAGTACTTC
CASSLVSGETDYEQYF
>-|TRBV6-1|TRBJ1-5|-
TGTGCCAGCAGTGAAGGGAGGGGAAATAGCAATCAGCCCCAGCATTTT
CASSEGRGNSNQPQHF
>once|TRBV12-3/TRBV12-4|TRBJ2-4|TRBD2
TGTGCCAGCAGTGTCCCCGAGGGGAGGGAGTACTTC
CASSVPEGREYF
>-|TRBV6-5|TRBJ2-7|-
TGTGCCAGCAAGGACGCGGGGGAGCAGTACTTC
CASKDAGEQYF
>-|TRBV5-5|TRBJ2-7|-
TGTGCCAGCAGCCCCCTAAGCTACGAGCAGTACTTC
CASSPLSYEQYF
>once|TRBV4-1|TRBJ2-7|-
TGCGCCAGCAGCCCGTACCGGGCGGGGGCCTCCTACGAGCAGTACTTC
CASSPYRAGASYEQYF
>-|TRBV7-2|TRBJ2-5|TRBD1
TGTGCCAGCAGCTTAGCGATAGAAACCGGGACAGGGGGGGAAGAGACCCAGTACTTC
CASSLAIETGTGGEETQYF
>-|TRBV3-1/TRBV3-2|TRBJ2-7|TRBD1
TGTGCCAGCAGCCAAGGGACAGGGGGAGAGCAGTACTTC
CASSQGTGGEQYF
>-|TRBV19|TRBJ1-6|TRBD1
TGTGCCAGTAGTGTTGGGACAGAGAATTCACCCCTCCACTTT
CASSVGTENSPLHF
>-|TRBV11-3|TRBJ1-5|-
TGTGCCAGCAGCAGGGGCGGCAATCAGCCCCAGCATTTT
CASSRGGNQPQHF
>-|TRBV28|TRBJ2-3|-
TGTGCCAGCAGTTCCCGGACTTTCACAGATACGCAGTATTTT
CASSSRTFTDTQYF
>-|TRBV5-4|TRBJ2-2|TRBD2
TGTGCCAGCAGCTTGTCTGGACTAGGGGCCGGGGAGCTGTTTTTT
CASSLSGLGAGELFF
>-|TRBV3-1/TRBV3-2|TRBJ1-1|-
TGTGCCAGCAGCCAAGACAGGGTATGGACTGAAGCTTTCTTT
CASSQDRVWTEAFF
>-|TRBV5-4|TRBJ2-7|-
TGTGCCAGCAGCTTTAGCACGGGCGAGCAGTACTTC
CASSFSTGEQYF
>-|TRBV2|TRBJ1-1|-
TGTGCCAGCAGTGTCGAGGGGAACACTGAAGCTTTCTTT
CASSVEGNTEAFF
>few|TRBV7-8|TRBJ1-2|-
TGTGCCAGCACCTCGACGACAGGCCCTCTCTATGGCTACACCTTC
CASTSTTGPLYGYTF
>-|TRBV12-3/TRBV12-4|TRBJ1-2|-
TGTGCCAGCAGCTACCCGAATAACTATGGCTACACCTTC
CASSYPNNYGYTF
>-|TRBV4-1|TRBJ2-7|TRBD2
TGCGCCAGCAGCCAAGTTCCTAGCGGGGGGGCGAGTGAGCAGTACTTC
CASSQVPSGGASEQYF
>-|TRBV2|TRBJ1-3|TRBD1
TGTGCCAGCAGACCCGGACAGGGAGGCTCAGACACCATATATTTT
CASRPGQGGSDTIYF
>-|TRBV6-6|TRBJ1-3|TRBD1
TGTGCCAGCAGTCTGGGACAGGGTCACTCTGGAAACACCATATATTTT
CASSLGQGHSGNTIYF
>few|TRBV5-6|TRBJ1-1|-
TGTGCCAGCAGCTCCCCCGGGGTGGGGTTGGTCGGTGAAGCTTTCTTT
CASSSPGVGLVGEAFF
>-|TRBV3-1/TRBV3-2|TRBJ1-2|-
TGTGCCAGCAGCCAAGGGGTTGAGGGGGGGGAAGGCTACACCTTC
CASSQGVEGGEGYTF
>-|TRBV27|TRBJ1-5|TRBD1
TGTGCCAGCAGTTTACGTCGGACAGGGGTATGGCAGCCCCAGCATTTT
CASSLRRTGVWQPQHF
>-|TRBV5-3|TRBJ1-1|-
TGTGCCAGAAGCTTGGTCCAGGCCAATGAAGCTTTCTTT
CARSLVQANEAFF
>-|TRBV4-2|TRBJ1-1|-
TGTGCCAGCAGCCAAGAGCAGGGCTCGAACACTGAAGCTTTCTTT
CASSQEQGSNTEAFF
>-|TRBV7-2|TRBJ1-5|-
TGTGCCAGCAGCTCCCAGGGGATGGTCAATCAGCCCCAGCATTTT
CASSSQGMVNQPQHF
>-|TRBV28|TRBJ2-5|-
TGTGCCAGCACCCGAGGGGGGGGTGTCCAGTACTTC
CASTRGGGVQYF
>-|TRBV2|TRBJ2-2|-
TGTGCCAGCAACATAAACACCGGGGAGCTGTTTTTT
CASNINTGELFF
>-|TRBV5-8|TRBJ1-1|-
TGTGCCAGCAGCCTCCCACGGGACACCCCTCGAGAGGTAGCTTTCTTT
CASSLPRDTPREVAFF
>-|TRBV6-6|TRBJ2-7|-
TGTGCCAGCAGTTCCCCCTCCCGCTACGAGCAGTACTTC
CASSSPSRYEQYF
>-|TRBV10-3|TRBJ1-2|TRBD1
TGTGCCATCAGTGAGAGGGGACAGAACTATGGCTACACCTTC
CAISERGQNYGYTF
>-|TRBV7-9|TRBJ1-4|TRBD1
TGTGCCAGCAGCTTATCAACAGGGGTGGGAAAACTGTTTTTT
CASSLSTGVGKLFF